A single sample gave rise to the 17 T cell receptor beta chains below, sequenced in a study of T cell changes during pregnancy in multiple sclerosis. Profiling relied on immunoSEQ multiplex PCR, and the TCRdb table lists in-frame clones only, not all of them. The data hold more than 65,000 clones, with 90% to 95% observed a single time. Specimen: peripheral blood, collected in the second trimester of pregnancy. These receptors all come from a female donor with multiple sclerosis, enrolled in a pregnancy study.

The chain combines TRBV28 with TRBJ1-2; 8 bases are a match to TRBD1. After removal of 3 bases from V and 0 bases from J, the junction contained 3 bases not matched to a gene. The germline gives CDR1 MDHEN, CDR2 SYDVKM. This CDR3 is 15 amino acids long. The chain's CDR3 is CASSLEQGANYGYTF. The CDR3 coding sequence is TGTGCCAGCAGTTTGGAACAGGGGGCTAACTATGGCTACACCTTC.

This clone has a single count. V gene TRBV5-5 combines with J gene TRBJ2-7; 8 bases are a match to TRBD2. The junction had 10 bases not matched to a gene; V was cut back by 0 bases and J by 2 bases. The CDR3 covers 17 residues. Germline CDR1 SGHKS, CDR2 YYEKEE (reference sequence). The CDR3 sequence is CASSLALGGRYAYEQYF. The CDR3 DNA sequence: TGTGCCAGCAGCTTGGCGCTCGGCGGGAGGTACGCCTACGAGCAGTACTTC.

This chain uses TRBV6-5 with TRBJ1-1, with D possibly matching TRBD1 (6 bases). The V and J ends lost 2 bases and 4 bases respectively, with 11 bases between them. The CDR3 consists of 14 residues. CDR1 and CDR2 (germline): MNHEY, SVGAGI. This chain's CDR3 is CASSYGQGFTEAFF. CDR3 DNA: TGTGCCAGCAGTTACGGGCAGGGGTTCACTGAAGCTTTCTTT.

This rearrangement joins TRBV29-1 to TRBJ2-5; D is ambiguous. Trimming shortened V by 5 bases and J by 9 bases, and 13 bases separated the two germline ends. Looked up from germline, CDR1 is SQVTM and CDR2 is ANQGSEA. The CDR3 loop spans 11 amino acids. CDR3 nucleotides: TGCAGCGTTTTTTCAGACGCGGCCCAGTACTTC. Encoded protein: CSVFSDAAQYF. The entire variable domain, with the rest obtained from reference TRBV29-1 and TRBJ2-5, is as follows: SAVISQKPSRDICQRGTSLTIQCQVDSQVTMMFWYRQQPGQSLTLIATANQGSEATYESGFVIDKFPISRPNLTFSTLTVSNMSPEDSSIYLCSVFSDAAQYFGPGTRLLVL.

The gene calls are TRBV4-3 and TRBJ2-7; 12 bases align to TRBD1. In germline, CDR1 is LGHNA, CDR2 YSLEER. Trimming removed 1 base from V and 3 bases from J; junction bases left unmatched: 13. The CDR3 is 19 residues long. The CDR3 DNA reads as TGCGCCAGCAGCCAAGGGGACAGGGGGCAGCCGGGTAAAATCTACGAGCAGTACTTC. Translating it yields CASSQGDRGQPGKIYEQYF.

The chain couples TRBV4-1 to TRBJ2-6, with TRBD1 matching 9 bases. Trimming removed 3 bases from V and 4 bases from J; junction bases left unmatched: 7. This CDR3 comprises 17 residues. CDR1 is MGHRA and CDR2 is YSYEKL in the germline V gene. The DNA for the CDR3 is TGCGCCAGCAGCCATTACGACAGGGGGTTAGGGGCCAACGTCCTGACTTTC. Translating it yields CASSHYDRGLGANVLTF.

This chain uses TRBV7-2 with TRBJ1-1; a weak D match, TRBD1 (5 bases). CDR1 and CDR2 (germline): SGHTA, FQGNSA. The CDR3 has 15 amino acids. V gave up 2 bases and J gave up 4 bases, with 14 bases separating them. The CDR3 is CASSLRRGSRTEAFF. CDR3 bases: TGTGCCAGCAGCTTACGGAGGGGCTCTCGCACTGAAGCTTTCTTT.

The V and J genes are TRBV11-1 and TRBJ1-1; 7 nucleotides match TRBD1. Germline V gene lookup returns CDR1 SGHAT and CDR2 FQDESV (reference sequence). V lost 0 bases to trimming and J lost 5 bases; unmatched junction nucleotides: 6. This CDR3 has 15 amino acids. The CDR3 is CASSLAGGSGTEAFF. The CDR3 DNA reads TGTGCCAGCAGCTTAGCAGGGGGCAGTGGTACTGAAGCTTTCTTT.

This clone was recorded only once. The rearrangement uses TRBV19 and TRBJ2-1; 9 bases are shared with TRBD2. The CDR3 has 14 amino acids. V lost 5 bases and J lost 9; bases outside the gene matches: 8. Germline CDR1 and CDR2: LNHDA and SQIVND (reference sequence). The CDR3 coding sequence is TGTGCCAGTAGTCCCATAGCGGGAGTGGGTGAGCAGTTCTTC. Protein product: CASSPIAGVGEQFF.

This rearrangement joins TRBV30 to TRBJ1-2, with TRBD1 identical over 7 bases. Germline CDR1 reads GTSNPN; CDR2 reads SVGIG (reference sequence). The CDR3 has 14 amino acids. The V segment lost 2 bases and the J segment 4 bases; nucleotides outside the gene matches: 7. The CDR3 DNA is TGTGCCTGGAGTATGACAGGGTATAGCTATGGCTACACCTTC. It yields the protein CAWSMTGYSYGYTF.

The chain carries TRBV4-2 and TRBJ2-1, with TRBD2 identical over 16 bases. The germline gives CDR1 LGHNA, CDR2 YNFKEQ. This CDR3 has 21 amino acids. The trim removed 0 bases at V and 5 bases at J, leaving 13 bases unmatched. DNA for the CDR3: TGTGCCAGCAGCCAAGATCTTCCGGGACTAGCGGGAGGGGGGTACAACAATGAGCAGTTCTTC. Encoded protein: CASSQDLPGLAGGGYNNEQFF.

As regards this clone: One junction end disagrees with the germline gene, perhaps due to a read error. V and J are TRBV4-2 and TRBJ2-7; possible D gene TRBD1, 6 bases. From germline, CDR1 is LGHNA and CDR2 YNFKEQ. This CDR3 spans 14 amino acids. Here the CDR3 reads CASSQVPDSYERYF. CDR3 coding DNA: TGTGCCAGCAGCCAAGTCCCGGACAGCTACGAGCGGTACTTC.

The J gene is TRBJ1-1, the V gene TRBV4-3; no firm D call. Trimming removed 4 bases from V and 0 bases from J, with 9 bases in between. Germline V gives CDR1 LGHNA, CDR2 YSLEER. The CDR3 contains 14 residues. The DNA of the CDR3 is TGCGCCAGCAGCCGTACATCCCTGAACACTGAAGCTTTCTTT. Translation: CASSRTSLNTEAFF.

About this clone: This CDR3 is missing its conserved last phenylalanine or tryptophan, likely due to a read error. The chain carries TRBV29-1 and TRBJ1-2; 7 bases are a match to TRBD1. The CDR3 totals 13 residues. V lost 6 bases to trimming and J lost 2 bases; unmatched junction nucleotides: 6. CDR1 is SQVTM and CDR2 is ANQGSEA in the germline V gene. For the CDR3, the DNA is TGCAGCGTGACCGGGGGACAGAACTATGGCTACACCCTC. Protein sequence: CSVTGGQNYGYTL.

The CDR3 coding sequence is TGTGCCAGCAGTTGGACTAGGAGCTCCTACGAGCAGTACTTC. It is translated as CASSWTRSSYEQYF. The chain joins TRBV11-2 to TRBJ2-7, with 7 bases that match TRBD2. Losses at the gene ends were 6 bases for V and 0 bases for J; bases not matched to a gene: 5. The CDR3 runs 14 residues. Germline V lookup: CDR1 SGHAT, CDR2 FQNNGV. Variable domain in full (rest from reference TRBV11-2 and TRBJ2-7): EAGVAQSPRYKIIEKRQSVAFWCNPISGHATLYWYQQILGQGPKLLIQFQNNGVVDDSQLPKDRFSAERLKGVDSTLKIQPAKLEDSAVYLCASSWTRSSYEQYFGPGTRLTVT.

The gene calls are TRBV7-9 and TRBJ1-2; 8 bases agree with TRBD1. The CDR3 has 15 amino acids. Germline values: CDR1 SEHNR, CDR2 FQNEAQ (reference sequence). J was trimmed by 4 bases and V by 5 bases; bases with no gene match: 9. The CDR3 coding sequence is TGTGCCAGCAGCCCGCCCGGACAGGGTAGCTATGGCTACACCTTC. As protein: CASSPPGQGSYGYTF.

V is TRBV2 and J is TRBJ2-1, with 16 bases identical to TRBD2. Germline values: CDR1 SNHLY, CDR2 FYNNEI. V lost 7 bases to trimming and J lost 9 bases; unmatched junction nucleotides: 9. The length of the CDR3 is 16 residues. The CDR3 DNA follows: TGTGCCAGCACTCCGGGACTAGCGGGAGGGCGCGGTGAGCAGTTCTTC. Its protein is CASTPGLAGGRGEQFF. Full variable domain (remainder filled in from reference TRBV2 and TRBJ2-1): EPEVTQTPSHQVTQMGQEVILRCVPISNHLYFYWYRQILGQKVEFLVSFYNNEISEKSEIFDDQFSVERPDGSNFTLKIRSTKLEDSAMYFCASTPGLAGGRGEQFFGPGTRLTVL.